This is a list of T cell receptor beta chains from one sample in a study of PD-L1 blockade in urothelial cancer. Libraries were prepared by immunoSEQ multiplex PCR; TCRdb keeps only in-frame clonotypes and omits some of them. The sample yields tens of thousands of clones, approximately 80% seen once. This sample comprised PBMCs, obtained around atezolizumab (anti-PD-L1) treatment. The receptors come from a man between 65 and 85 years old with urothelial cancer. The CDR3 runs from the conserved cysteine through the conserved F or W. The D gene is left open where the match is weak. Size is omitted from some rows. Given values are once, few, many or a class for expanded clones.

size	V	J	D	length	DNA	CDR3
-	TRBV27	TRBJ1-5	TRBD1	13	TGTGCCAGCAGTCCGGACAGGGGGCAGCCCCAGCATTTT	CASSPDRGQPQHF
-	TRBV2	TRBJ2-5	-	13	TGTGCCAGCAGTGAAGACTCTCGTGAGACCCAGTACTTC	CASSEDSRETQYF
-	TRBV5-4	TRBJ1-6	-	17	TGTGCCAGCAGCTTGGAACATCCACAGGAAGGAAATTCACCCCTCCACTTT	CASSLEHPQEGNSPLHF
once	TRBV4-2	TRBJ2-1	TRBD2	14	TGTGCCAGCAGCTCCCTAGCGGGAGGCAATGAGCAGTTCTTC	CASSSLAGGNEQFF
-	TRBV6-6	TRBJ2-2	TRBD2	16	TGTGCCAGCAGTTGGGGACTAGCGGACGGCACCGGGGAGCTGTTTTTT	CASSWGLADGTGELFF
-	TRBV4-1	TRBJ1-5	TRBD1	15	TGCGCCAGCAGCCAACCCGGGCAGGGGGTTCAGCCCCAGCATTTT	CASSQPGQGVQPQHF
-	TRBV5-1	TRBJ1-1	-	14	TGCGCCAGCAGCTTGGCTGCAGGGGCCACTGAAGCTTTCTTT	CASSLAAGATEAFF
-	TRBV7-3	TRBJ2-1	-	13	TGTGCCAGCAGCCAGAGACTGGAGACGGAGCAGTTCTTC	CASSQRLETEQFF
once	TRBV7-3	TRBJ2-3	TRBD2	14	TGTGCCAGCAGCTCCGGACTAGCGGGGAATACGCAGTATTTT	CASSSGLAGNTQYF
-	TRBV5-5	TRBJ2-1	TRBD1	15	TGTGCCAGCAGTCGGACAGGACGATCCGACTATGAGCAGTTCTTC	CASSRTGRSDYEQFF
-	TRBV25-1	TRBJ1-2	-	15	TGTGCCAGCAGTGCCCCGGGCACCCGGGGGTATGGCTACACCTTC	CASSAPGTRGYGYTF
-	TRBV2	TRBJ2-3	TRBD2	16	TGTGCCAGCAGTCCAGGACTAGCGGGAGCCCCAGATACGCAGTATTTT	CASSPGLAGAPDTQYF
-	TRBV6-6	TRBJ1-5	-	14	TGTGCCAGCAGCAGGGAATTGGGCAATCAGCCCCAGCATTTT	CASSRELGNQPQHF
-	TRBV7-2	TRBJ2-7	-	15	TGTGCCAGCAGTCCGCCGGGACGGGGGTCCTACGAGCAGTACTTC	CASSPPGRGSYEQYF
few	TRBV5-1	TRBJ2-1	TRBD1	15	TGCGCCAGCAGAAGTGGCCGACAGGGGGTGGATGAGCAGTTCTTC	CASRSGRQGVDEQFF
-	TRBV19	TRBJ1-4	-	13	TGTGCCAGTAGTATCGGGACTAATGAAAAACTGTTTTTT	CASSIGTNEKLFF
-	TRBV5-1	TRBJ2-5	TRBD2	16	TGCGCCAGCAGGGAGACTAGCGGGAGGGCCTTTGAGACCCAGTACTTC	CASRETSGRAFETQYF
-	TRBV29-1	TRBJ2-1	TRBD1	12	TGCAGCCTCGAACAGGGGTACAATGAGCAGTTCTTC	CSLEQGYNEQFF
-	TRBV5-1	TRBJ2-1	TRBD2	15	TGCGCCAGCAGCTTTAGCGGGAGGGCCTACAATGAGCAGTTCTTC	CASSFSGRAYNEQFF
-	TRBV6-5	TRBJ1-1	TRBD1	15	TGTGCCAGCAGTCCGACCGGGACAGGGGACACTGAAGCTTTCTTT	CASSPTGTGDTEAFF
-	TRBV6-1	TRBJ2-1	TRBD2	15	TGTGCCAGCAGTGTAGCGGGAGGCTCCTACAATGAGCAGTTCTTC	CASSVAGGSYNEQFF
-	TRBV30	TRBJ1-5	-	15	TGTGCCTGGAGTGTAATGGGGGCCTTTATTCAGCCCCAGCATTTT	CAWSVMGAFIQPQHF
-	TRBV30	TRBJ2-3	TRBD2	14	TGTGCCTGGAGTAATGGACTAGGGACAGATACGCAGTATTTT	CAWSNGLGTDTQYF
many	TRBV6-1	TRBJ2-7	-	14	TGTGCCAGCAGTGAAACGGGGTATCCTTACGAGCAGTACTTC	CASSETGYPYEQYF
-	TRBV19	TRBJ2-1	-	13	TGTGCCAGTAGCTTCTCCTACTACAATGAGCAGTTCTTC	CASSFSYYNEQFF
-	TRBV27	TRBJ2-2	-	14	TGTGCCAGCAAGTCACAGCCTAACACCGGGGAGCTGTTTTTT	CASKSQPNTGELFF
-	TRBV2	TRBJ2-7	-	14	TGTGCCAGCAGTGATAGTTTACGGTACTACGAGCAGTACTTC	CASSDSLRYYEQYF
-	TRBV7-9	TRBJ2-1	-	14	TGTGCCAGCAGCCCGGACTTGGGGTACAATGAGCAGTTCTTC	CASSPDLGYNEQFF
-	TRBV7-2	TRBJ2-5	TRBD2	18	TGTGCCAGCAGCTTAGTTCTAGCGGGAGGGCCGTACCAAGAGACCCAGTACTTC	CASSLVLAGGPYQETQYF
-	TRBV30	TRBJ1-2	-	12	TGTGCCTGGACAGACCACATGCGGGGCTACACCTTC	CAWTDHMRGYTF
few	TRBV5-1	TRBJ2-7	-	14	TGCGCCAGCAGCTTGGGGACACAAACCTACGAGCAGTACTTC	CASSLGTQTYEQYF
-	TRBV5-1	TRBJ2-5	-	14	TGCGCCAGCAGCTTCCAAGGCAGGGAAGAGACCCAGTACTTC	CASSFQGREETQYF
-	TRBV25-1	TRBJ1-1	-	15	TGTGCCAGCAGTGAACGAACAGCCCGGAACACTGAAGCTTTCTTT	CASSERTARNTEAFF
-	TRBV6-6	TRBJ2-7	-	15	TGTGCCAGCAGTTCGGTCCGCCTGTCGACCTACGAGCAGTACTTC	CASSSVRLSTYEQYF
-	TRBV7-9	TRBJ2-1	-	17	TGTGCCAGCAGCCGACCGACTTACGACAGGCCATACAATGAGCAGTTCTTC	CASSRPTYDRPYNEQFF
once	TRBV18	TRBJ2-1	TRBD2	16	TGTGCCAGCTCACTAGGACTAGCGGGAGCCGGCAATGAGCAGTTCTTC	CASSLGLAGAGNEQFF
-	TRBV5-1	TRBJ1-1	TRBD1	15	TGCGCCAGCAGCTTGAACACAGGGGTGGCCACTGAAGCTTTCTTT	CASSLNTGVATEAFF
once	TRBV30	TRBJ2-3	-	15	TGTGCCTGGAGTGTACGTGGGGCACGCACAGATACGCAGTATTTT	CAWSVRGARTDTQYF
-	TRBV4-1	TRBJ2-7	-	16	TGCGCCAGCAGCCAAGAACCCCAGGTTAACAGATTCGAGCAGTACTTC	CASSQEPQVNRFEQYF
-	TRBV7-2	TRBJ2-7	-	13	TGTGCCAGCAGCTTAGAGCCAGGCTACGAGCAGTACTTC	CASSLEPGYEQYF
-	TRBV5-1	TRBJ1-1	-	16	TGCGCCAGCAGTAGGAAAAGGGGTCAGGCGAACACTGAAGCTTTCTTT	CASSRKRGQANTEAFF
-	TRBV15	TRBJ2-1	TRBD2	15	TGTGCCACCAGCAGTTGGCGGGAGACCTACAATGAGCAGTTCTTC	CATSSWRETYNEQFF
-	TRBV29-1	TRBJ1-2	TRBD1	12	TGCAGCGTCCAGGGGGCAGGCTATGGCTACACCTTC	CSVQGAGYGYTF
-	TRBV5-1	TRBJ2-7	TRBD2	15	TGCGCCAGCAGCTTGGTGTCTAGCGGGGCCTACGAGCAGTACTTC	CASSLVSSGAYEQYF
-	TRBV5-8	TRBJ1-3	-	15	TGTGCCAGCAGGCGGGCGTTGAGCTCTGGAAACACCATATATTTT	CASRRALSSGNTIYF
-	TRBV6-5	TRBJ2-1	TRBD2	15	TGTGCCAGCAGTTATGGGACTAGCCCCAGCAATGAGCAGTTCTTC	CASSYGTSPSNEQFF
-	TRBV5-4	TRBJ2-4	-	15	TGTGCCAGCAGCGAAATGGGGGCCTCCAAAAACATTCAGTACTTC	CASSEMGASKNIQYF
-	TRBV11-2	TRBJ2-5	-	13	TGTGCCAGCAGCTTTGGGGAGAAAGAGACCCAGTACTTC	CASSFGEKETQYF
-	TRBV28	TRBJ1-2	-	14	TGTGCCAGCAGTTTATGGGGGGCGCGGGATGGCTACACCTTC	CASSLWGARDGYTF
-	TRBV18	TRBJ2-3	TRBD1	15	TGTGCCAGCTCACCTCGGACAGGGGGCGCAGATACGCAGTATTTT	CASSPRTGGADTQYF
once	TRBV27	TRBJ2-7	TRBD2	14	TGTGCCAGCAGTTCTGGGACTAGCGGGAGAGAGCAGTACTTC	CASSSGTSGREQYF
once	TRBV7-9	TRBJ2-5	-	13	TGTGCCAGCACCTTTGAGGGAGTAGAGACCCAGTACTTC	CASTFEGVETQYF
-	TRBV5-1	TRBJ1-2	-	16	TGCGCCAGCAGCTTGGCGGACAGTCCGACCTACTATGGCTACACCTTC	CASSLADSPTYYGYTF